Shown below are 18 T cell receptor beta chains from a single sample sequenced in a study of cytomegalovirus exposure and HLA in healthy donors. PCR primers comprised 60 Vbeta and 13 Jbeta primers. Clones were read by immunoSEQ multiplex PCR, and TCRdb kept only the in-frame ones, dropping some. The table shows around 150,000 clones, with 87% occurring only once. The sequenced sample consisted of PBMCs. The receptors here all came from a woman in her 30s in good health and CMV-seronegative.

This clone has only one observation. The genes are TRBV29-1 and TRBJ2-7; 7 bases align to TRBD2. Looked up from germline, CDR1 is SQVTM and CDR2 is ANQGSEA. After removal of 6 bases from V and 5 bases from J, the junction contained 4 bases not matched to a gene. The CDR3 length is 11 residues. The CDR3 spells CSVRTSDEQYF. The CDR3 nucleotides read TGCAGCGTCAGGACTAGTGACGAGCAGTACTTC.

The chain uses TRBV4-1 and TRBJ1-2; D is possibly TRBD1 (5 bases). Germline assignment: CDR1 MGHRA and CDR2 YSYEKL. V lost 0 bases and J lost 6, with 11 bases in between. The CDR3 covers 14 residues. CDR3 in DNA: TGCGCCAGCAGCCAAGATACAGGCTATAATGGCTACACCTTC. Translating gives CASSQDTGYNGYTF.

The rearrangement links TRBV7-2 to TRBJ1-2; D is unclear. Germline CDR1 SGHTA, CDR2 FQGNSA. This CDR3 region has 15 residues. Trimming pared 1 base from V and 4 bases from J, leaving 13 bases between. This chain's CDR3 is CASSLVGRETYGYTF. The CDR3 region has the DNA TGTGCCAGCAGCTTAGTGGGGAGGGAGACCTATGGCTACACCTTC.

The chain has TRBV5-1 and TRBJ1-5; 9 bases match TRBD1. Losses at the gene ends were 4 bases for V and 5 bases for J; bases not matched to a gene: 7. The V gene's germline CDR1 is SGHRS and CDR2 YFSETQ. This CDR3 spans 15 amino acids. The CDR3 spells CASSLRTGVDQPQHF. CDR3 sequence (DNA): TGCGCCAGCAGCCTCCGGACAGGGGTAGATCAGCCCCAGCATTTT.

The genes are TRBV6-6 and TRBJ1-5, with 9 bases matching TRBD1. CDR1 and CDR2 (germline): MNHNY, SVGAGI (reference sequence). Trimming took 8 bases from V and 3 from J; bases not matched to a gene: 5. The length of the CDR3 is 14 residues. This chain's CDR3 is CASSRDRDNQPQHF. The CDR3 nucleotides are TGTGCCAGCTCGCGGGACAGGGACAATCAGCCCCAGCATTTT.

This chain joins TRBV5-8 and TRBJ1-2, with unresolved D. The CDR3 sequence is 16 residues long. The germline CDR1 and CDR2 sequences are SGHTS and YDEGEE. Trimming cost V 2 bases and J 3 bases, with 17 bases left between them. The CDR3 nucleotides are TGTGCCAGCAGCTTTAGAACTGGAGACTACCACTATGGCTACACCTTC. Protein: CASSFRTGDYHYGYTF.

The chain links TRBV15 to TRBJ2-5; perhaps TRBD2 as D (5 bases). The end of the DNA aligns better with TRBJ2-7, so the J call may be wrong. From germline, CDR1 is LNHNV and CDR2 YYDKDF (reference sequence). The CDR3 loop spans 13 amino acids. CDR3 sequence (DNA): TGTGCCACCAGCAAGGACTTCTCCTACGAGCAGTACTTC. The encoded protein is CATSKDFSYEQYF.

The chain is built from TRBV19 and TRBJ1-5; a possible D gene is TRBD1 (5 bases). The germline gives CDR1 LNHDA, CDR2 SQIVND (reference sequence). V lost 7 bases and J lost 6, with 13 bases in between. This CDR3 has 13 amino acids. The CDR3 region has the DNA TGTGCCAGTACTGGGACTCTGGGTCAGCCCCAGCATTTT. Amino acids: CASTGTLGQPQHF.

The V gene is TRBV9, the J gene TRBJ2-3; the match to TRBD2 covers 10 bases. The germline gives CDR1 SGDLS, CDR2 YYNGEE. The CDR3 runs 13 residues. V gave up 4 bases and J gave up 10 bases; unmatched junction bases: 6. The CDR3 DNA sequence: TGTGCCAGCAGCCCCTCTGGACTAGCGGCGCAGTATTTT. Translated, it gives CASSPSGLAAQYF.

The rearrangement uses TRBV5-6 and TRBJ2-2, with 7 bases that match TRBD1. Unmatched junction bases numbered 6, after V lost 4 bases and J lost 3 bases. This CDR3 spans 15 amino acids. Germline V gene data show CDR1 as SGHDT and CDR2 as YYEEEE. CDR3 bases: TGTGCCAGCAGCCCCGACAGGGCGGACACCGGGGAGCTGTTTTTT. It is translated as CASSPDRADTGELFF.

The CDR3 DNA is TGTGCCAGCAGCTATCCCCAGGGGTTGGGTAATTCACCCCTCCACTTT. Translation gives CASSYPQGLGNSPLHF. The chain links TRBV7-8 to TRBJ1-6; D possibly corresponds to TRBD1 (6 bases). The V gene lost 4 bases and the J gene lost 6 bases, with 16 bases spanning the gap. In germline, CDR1 is SGHVS, CDR2 FQNEAQ. The CDR3 covers 16 residues.

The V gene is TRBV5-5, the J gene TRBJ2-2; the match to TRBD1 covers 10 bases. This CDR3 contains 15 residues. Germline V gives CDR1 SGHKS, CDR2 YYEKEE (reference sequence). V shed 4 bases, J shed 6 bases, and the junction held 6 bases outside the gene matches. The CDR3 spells CASSVGQGRAGELFF. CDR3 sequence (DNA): TGTGCCAGCAGCGTGGGACAGGGGCGCGCCGGGGAGCTGTTTTTT.

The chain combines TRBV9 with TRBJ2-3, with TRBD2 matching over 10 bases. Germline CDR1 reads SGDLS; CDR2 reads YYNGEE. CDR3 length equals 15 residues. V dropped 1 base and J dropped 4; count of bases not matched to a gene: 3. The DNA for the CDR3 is TGTGCCAGCAGCGTAACGCTAGCGGGGGCAGATACGCAGTATTTT. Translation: CASSVTLAGADTQYF.

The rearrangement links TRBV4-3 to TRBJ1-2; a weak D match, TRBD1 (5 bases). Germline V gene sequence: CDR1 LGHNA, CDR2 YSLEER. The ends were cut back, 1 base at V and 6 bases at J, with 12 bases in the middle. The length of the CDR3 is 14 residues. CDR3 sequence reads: CASSQGEAGHGYTF. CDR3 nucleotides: TGCGCCAGCAGCCAAGGCGAGGCAGGGCATGGCTACACCTTC.

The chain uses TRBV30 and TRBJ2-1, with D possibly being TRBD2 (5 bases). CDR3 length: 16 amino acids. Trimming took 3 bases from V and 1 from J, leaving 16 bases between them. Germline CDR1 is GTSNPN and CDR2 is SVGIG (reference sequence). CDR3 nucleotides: TGTGCCTGGAGACCCTCCCTAGCAGAGTCCTACAATGAGCAGTTCTTC. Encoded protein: CAWRPSLAESYNEQFF. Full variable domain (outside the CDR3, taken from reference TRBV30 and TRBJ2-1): SQTIHQWPATLVQPVGSPLSLECTVEGTSNPNLYWYRQAAGRGLQLLFYSVGIGQISSEVPQNLSASRPQDRQFILSSKKLLLSDSGFYLCAWRPSLAESYNEQFFGPGTRLTVL.

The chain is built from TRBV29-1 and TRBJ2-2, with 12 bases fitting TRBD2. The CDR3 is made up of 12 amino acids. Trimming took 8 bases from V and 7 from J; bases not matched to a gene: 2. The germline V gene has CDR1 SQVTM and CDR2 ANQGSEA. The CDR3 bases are TGCAGCATGACTAGCGGGGGCGGGGAGCTGTTTTTT. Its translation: CSMTSGGGELFF.

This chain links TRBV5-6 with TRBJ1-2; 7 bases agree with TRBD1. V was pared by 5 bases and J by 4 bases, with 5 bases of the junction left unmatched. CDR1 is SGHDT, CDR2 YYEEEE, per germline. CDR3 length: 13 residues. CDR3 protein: CASRWKGAYGYTF. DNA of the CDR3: TGTGCCAGCAGGTGGAAGGGGGCCTATGGCTACACCTTC.

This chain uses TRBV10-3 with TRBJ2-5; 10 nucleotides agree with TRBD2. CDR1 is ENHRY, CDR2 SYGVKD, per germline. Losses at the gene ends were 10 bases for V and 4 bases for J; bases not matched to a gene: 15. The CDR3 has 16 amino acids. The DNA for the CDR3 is TGTGCCACCGGGGTAGCGGGAGGTTCTCGAGGAGAGACCCAGTACTTC. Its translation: CATGVAGGSRGETQYF.